A single TCR beta chain is shown here with its context. Researchers prepared the TCRbeta library using unique molecular identifiers, the study reports. Using its own MiXCR run on the PCR reads, TCRdb lists one record per CDR3 protein. This table holds just over 950,000 distinct CDR3 sequences, 25% to 35% found once. This CDR3 is built from 20 residues. Per the germline V gene, CDR1 is MNHEY and CDR2 is SVGEGT. Losses at the gene ends were 6 bases for V and 7 bases for J; bases not matched to a gene: 28. The data belong to a study of T-cell reconstitution after alpha-beta-depleted transplantation in children.

The input for sequencing was PBMCs, mostly from graft donor cells, taken 360 days after TCRalphabeta/CD19-depleted stem cell transplant. The genes are TRBV6-2 or TRBV6-3 and TRBJ1-2; 8 nucleotides align to TRBD1. This sequence was found in a boy in the first two years of life who had a stem cell transplant for SCID, so the T cells may come from the graft donor. In nucleotides, the CDR3 is TGTGCCAGCAGGATAACAGGGAGGGTCCGGTCGACAGGGGATTCAGTTGGCTACACCTTC. Its protein product is CASRITGRVRSTGDSVGYTF.